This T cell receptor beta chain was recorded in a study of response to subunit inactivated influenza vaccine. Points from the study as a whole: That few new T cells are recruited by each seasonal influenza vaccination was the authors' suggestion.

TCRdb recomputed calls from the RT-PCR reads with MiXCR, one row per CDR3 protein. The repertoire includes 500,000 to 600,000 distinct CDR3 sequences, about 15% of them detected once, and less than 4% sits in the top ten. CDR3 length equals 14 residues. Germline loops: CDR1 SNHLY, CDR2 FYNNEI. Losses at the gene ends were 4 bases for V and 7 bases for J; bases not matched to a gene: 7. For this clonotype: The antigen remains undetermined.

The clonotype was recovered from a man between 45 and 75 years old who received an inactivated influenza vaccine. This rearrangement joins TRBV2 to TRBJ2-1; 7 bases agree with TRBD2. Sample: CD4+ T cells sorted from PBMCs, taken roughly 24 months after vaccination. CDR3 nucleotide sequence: TGTGCCAGCAGTGGAGCGGGAAGGTCGAATGAGCAGTTCTTC. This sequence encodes CASSGAGRSNEQFF.